This TCR beta chain is from a study of T cells in women clearing cervical HPV infection. Points on this clone: The sequenced fragment ends 3 residues before the CDR3 boundary, so the rest is inferred from the germline J gene.

The germline V gene has CDR1 KGHSH and CDR2 LQKENI. Trimming removed 3 bases from V and 5 bases from J; junction bases left unmatched: 9. The CDR3 runs 15 residues. Cervical HPV DNA detected by MY09/MY11 PCR, typed by dot-blot. Sequenced by immunoSEQ multiplex PCR; TCRdb stores in-frame clones only, minus some. The sample yields approximately 35,000 clones, of which the top ten take up 3.7%. The chain uses TRBV18 and TRBJ2-5; 7 nucleotides line up with TRBD1. This sequence was found in a woman aged 18-70 years with a cervical HPV16 infection that either progressed to CIN3+ or cleared (not recorded which). What was sequenced was blood buffy coat. CDR3 sequence reads: CASSPETGRGETQYF. The sequenced CDR3 bases are TGTGCCAGCTCACCGGAGACAGGGAGAGGGGAGACC.